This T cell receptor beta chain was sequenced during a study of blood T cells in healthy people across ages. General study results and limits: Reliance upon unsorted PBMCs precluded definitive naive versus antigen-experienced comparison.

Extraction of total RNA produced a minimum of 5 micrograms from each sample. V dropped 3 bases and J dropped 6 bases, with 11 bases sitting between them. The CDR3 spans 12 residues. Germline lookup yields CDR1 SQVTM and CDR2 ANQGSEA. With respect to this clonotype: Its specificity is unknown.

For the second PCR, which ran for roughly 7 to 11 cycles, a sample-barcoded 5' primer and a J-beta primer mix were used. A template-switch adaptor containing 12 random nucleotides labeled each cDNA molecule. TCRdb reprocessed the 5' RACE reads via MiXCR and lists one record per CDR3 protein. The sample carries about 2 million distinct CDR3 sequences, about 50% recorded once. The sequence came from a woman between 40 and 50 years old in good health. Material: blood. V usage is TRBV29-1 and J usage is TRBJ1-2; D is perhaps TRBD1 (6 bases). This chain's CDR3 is CSVEQGSNGYTF. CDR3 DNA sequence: TGCAGCGTTGAGCAGGGGTCAAATGGCTACACCTTC.